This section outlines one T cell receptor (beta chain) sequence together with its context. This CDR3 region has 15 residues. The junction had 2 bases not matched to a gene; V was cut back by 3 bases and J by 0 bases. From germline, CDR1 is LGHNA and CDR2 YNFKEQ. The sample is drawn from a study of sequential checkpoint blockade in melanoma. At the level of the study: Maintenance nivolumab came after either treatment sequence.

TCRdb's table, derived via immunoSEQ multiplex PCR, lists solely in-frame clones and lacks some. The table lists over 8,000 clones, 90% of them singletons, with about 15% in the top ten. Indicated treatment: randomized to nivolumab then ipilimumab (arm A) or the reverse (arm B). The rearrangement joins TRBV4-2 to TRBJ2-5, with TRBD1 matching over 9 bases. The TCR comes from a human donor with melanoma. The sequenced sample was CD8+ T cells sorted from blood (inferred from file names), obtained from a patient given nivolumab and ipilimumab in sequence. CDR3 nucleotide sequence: TGTGCCAGCAGCCACCGGACAGGGGACCAAGAGACCCAGTACTTC. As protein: CASSHRTGDQETQYF.